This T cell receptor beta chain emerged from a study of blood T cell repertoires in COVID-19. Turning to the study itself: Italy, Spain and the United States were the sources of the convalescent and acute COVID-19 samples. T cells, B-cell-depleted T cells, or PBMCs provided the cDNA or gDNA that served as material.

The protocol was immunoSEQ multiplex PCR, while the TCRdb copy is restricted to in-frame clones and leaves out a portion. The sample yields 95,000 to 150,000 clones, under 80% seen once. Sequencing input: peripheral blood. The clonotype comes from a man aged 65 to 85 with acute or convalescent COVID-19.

This CDR3 is CAISARETAGQETQYF. The CDR3 coding sequence is TGTGCCATCAGCGCCCGTGAAACGGCGGGGCAAGAGACCCAGTACTTC. The chain combines TRBV10-3 with TRBJ2-5, with D possibly being TRBD2 (6 bases). Trimming removed 6 bases from V and 2 bases from J, with 19 bases in between. Germline V gene data show CDR1 as ENHRY and CDR2 as SYGVKD. The CDR3 is made up of 16 amino acids.